One sample yielded the 4 T cell receptor beta chains listed below, sequenced in a study of beta chain features in type 1 diabetes. Reverse transcribing all isolated RNA meant expressed TCRB transcripts were sequenced. Measured with immunoSEQ multiplex PCR; TCRdb has only the in-frame clones, and not every one. The data show about 320,000 clones, around 15% seen once. The sample taken for sequencing was central memory CD4+ T cells from blood. Source of these receptors: a man aged 25 to 45 in good health.

The rearrangement joins TRBV2 to TRBJ2-7; 7 bases line up with TRBD1. Germline V gives CDR1 SNHLY, CDR2 FYNNEI. This CDR3 spans 13 amino acids. J lost 1 base, V lost 8 bases, and 5 bases had no gene match. The DNA for the CDR3 is TGTGCCAGCGGTGGGACAGTTTCCTACGAGCAGTACTTC. It translates to CASGGTVSYEQYF.

V is TRBV5-6 and J is TRBJ1-4; D is perhaps TRBD1 (5 bases). The ends were cut back, 4 bases at V and 1 base at J, with 14 bases in the middle. CDR1 and CDR2 (germline): SGHDT, YYEEEE. The CDR3 consists of 16 residues. The CDR3 DNA reads TGTGCCAGCAGCCAGGGTTTCGATGTAACTAATGAAAAACTGTTTTTT. Protein: CASSQGFDVTNEKLFF.

The chain combines TRBV7-9 with TRBJ2-1; 9 nucleotides match TRBD2. V lost 1 base and J lost 4; bases outside the gene matches: 2. CDR3 length: 15 amino acids. Germline values: CDR1 SEHNR, CDR2 FQNEAQ (reference sequence). The CDR3 reads CASSLGGRAYNEQFF. CDR3 DNA: TGTGCCAGCAGCTTAGGCGGGAGGGCATACAATGAGCAGTTCTTC. Full variable domain (outside the CDR3, taken from reference TRBV7-9 and TRBJ2-1): DTGVSQNPRHKITKRGQNVTFRCDPISEHNRLYWYRQTLGQGPEFLTYFQNEAQLEKSRLLSDRFSAERPKGSFSTLEIQRTEQGDSAMYLCASSLGGRAYNEQFFGPGTRLTVL.

The chain carries TRBV5-4 and TRBJ2-1; D is uncertain. Trimming shortened V by 5 bases and J by 9 bases, and 18 bases separated the two germline ends. This CDR3 region has 14 residues. Germline V lookup: CDR1 SGHNT, CDR2 YYREEE (reference sequence). The CDR3 sequence: CASRPSLGIREQFF. In DNA, the CDR3 is TGTGCCAGCAGGCCTTCCCTGGGCATCCGTGAGCAGTTCTTC.